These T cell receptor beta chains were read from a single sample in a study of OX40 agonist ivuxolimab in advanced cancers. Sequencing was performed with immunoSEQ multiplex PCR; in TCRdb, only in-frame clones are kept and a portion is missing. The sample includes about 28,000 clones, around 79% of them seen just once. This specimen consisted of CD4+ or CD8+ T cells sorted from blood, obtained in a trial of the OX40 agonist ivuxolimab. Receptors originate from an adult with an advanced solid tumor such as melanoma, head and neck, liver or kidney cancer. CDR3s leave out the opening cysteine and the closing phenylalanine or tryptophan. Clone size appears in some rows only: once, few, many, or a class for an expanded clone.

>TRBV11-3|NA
ASSSPGAFSYEQY
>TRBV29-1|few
SVDSGTGAVEQY
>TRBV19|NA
ASSIDWTLSNQPQH
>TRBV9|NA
ASSVDPGTGLWNSPLH
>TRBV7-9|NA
ATLFGTEAF
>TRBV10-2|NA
ASKEAANTGELF
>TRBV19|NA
ASSGASGSNEQF
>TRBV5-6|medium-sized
ASSLVGASEQY
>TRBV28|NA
ASSLVGTANSGNTIY
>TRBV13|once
ASSLGTGSSYEQY
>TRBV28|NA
ASSSPGLAEETQY
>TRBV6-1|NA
ATRQGDYSNQPQH
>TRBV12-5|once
ASGLGQPYEQY
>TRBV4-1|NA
ASSPVGRGNTEAF
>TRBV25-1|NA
ASQAWGETQY
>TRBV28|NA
ASSFVWTGNQPQH
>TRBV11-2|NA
ASSLGYTGELF
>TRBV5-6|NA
ASSYGTGYGYT
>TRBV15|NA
ATSTLGQGKTQY
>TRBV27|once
ASSLGGGELF